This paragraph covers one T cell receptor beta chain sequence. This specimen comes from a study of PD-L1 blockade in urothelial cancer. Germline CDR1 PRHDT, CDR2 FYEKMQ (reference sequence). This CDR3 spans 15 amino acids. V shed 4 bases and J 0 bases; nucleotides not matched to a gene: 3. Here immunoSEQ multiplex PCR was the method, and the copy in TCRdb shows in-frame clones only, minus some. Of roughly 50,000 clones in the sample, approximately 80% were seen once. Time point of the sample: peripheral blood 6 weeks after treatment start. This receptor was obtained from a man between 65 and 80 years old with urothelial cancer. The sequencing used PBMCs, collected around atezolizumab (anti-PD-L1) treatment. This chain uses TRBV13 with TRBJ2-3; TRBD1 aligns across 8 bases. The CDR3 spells CASSSDRGSTDTQYF. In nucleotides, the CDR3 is TGTGCCAGCAGCTCCGACAGGGGCAGCACAGATACGCAGTATTTT. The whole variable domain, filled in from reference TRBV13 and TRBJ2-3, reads AAGVIQSPRHLIKEKRETATLKCYPIPRHDTVYWYQQGPGQDPQFLISFYEKMQSDKGSIPDRFSAQQFSDYHSELNMSSLELGDSALYFCASSSDRGSTDTQYFGPGTRLTVL.